A selection of T cell receptor beta chains follows, all from one sample in a study of blood T cell repertoires in COVID-19. Here immunoSEQ multiplex PCR was the method, and the copy in TCRdb shows in-frame clones only, minus some. The repertoire includes around 190,000 clones, roughly 79% of them detected once, and roughly 11% sits in the top ten. Sequencing input: peripheral blood. These receptors were taken from a woman aged 40 to 49 with COVID-19, enrolled during active disease. Both conserved end residues are part of each CDR3. A D gene is named only where the DNA matches it firmly. A row's size may be missing; if present it is once, few, many or a size class.

j_call clone_size v_call d_call cdr3_aa cdr3_nt
TRBJ2-7 . TRBV27 . CASSPTREPFNEQYF TGTGCCAGCAGCCCTACTAGAGAACCCTTCAACGAGCAGTACTTC
TRBJ2-3 . TRBV15 TRBD1 CATSRGLRGHADTQYF TGTGCCACCAGCAGAGGCCTCAGGGGGCATGCAGATACGCAGTATTTT
TRBJ2-3 . TRBV2 . CASKLTPGHPSDTQYF TGTGCCAGCAAATTAACCCCGGGACATCCTTCTGATACGCAGTATTTT
TRBJ1-2 . TRBV12-3/TRBV12-4 TRBD1 CASSSGGAGGYTF TGTGCCAGCAGCTCAGGGGGCGCAGGTGGCTACACCTTC
TRBJ2-2 . TRBV11-2 TRBD1 CASSLLVQGVETGELFF TGTGCCAGCAGCTTATTGGTCCAGGGGGTCGAGACCGGGGAGCTGTTTTTT
TRBJ1-4 . TRBV3-1/TRBV3-2 . CASSQNSGTRGNEKLFF TGTGCCAGCAGCCAAAACTCCGGGACAAGAGGGAATGAAAAACTGTTTTTT
TRBJ1-5 . TRBV2 . CASQKTGNQPQHF TGTGCCAGCCAAAAAACGGGGAATCAGCCCCAGCATTTT
TRBJ1-2 many TRBV27 . CASSFGRGYTF TGTGCCAGCAGTTTTGGGCGCGGCTACACCTTC
TRBJ1-1 . TRBV6-5 . CASGASVGVGTEAFF TGTGCCAGCGGAGCCTCCGTAGGGGTAGGCACTGAAGCTTTCTTT
TRBJ2-7 few TRBV5-1 . CASRLGILTSYEQYF TGCGCCAGCAGATTGGGTATACTTACCTCCTACGAGCAGTACTTC
TRBJ1-5 . TRBV6-5 TRBD1 CASSPRTGGNQPQHF TGTGCCAGCAGTCCCCGGACAGGGGGCAATCAGCCCCAGCATTTT
TRBJ1-6 . TRBV5-5 TRBD1 CASRPDWTGSSYNSPLHF TGTGCCAGCAGACCTGACTGGACAGGAAGCTCCTATAATTCACCCCTCCACTTT
TRBJ1-1 . TRBV10-3 . CAISPGQRFPEAFF TGTGCCATCAGTCCGGGACAAAGGTTCCCTGAAGCTTTCTTT
TRBJ2-7 . TRBV10-1 TRBD2 CASSESVAGGLNEQYF TGCGCCAGCAGTGAGTCGGTGGCGGGAGGGTTGAACGAGCAGTACTTC
TRBJ1-2 . TRBV5-8 . CASSLGQPLGYGYTF TGTGCCAGCAGCTTGGGACAGCCGCTTGGCTATGGCTACACCTTC
TRBJ2-5 many TRBV11-2 TRBD1 CASSRTGGGETQYF TGTGCCAGCAGCCGAACAGGGGGCGGCGAGACCCAGTACTTC
TRBJ1-2 . TRBV18 . CASSPNTGNAYGYTF TGTGCCAGCTCACCGAATACAGGGAACGCCTATGGCTACACCTTC
TRBJ1-1 . TRBV2 . CASSEAHREGVGGTEAFF TGTGCCAGCAGTGAAGCCCACAGGGAGGGGGTCGGGGGGACTGAAGCTTTCTTT
TRBJ2-3 . TRBV13 . CASSLAGVSTDTQYF TGTGCCAGCAGCTTAGCGGGAGTTAGCACAGATACGCAGTATTTT
TRBJ1-2 once TRBV5-1 . CASSLEGYISGGYTF TGCGCCAGCAGCTTGGAAGGGTATATCAGCGGGGGCTACACCTTC
TRBJ2-3 . TRBV19 TRBD1 CASTRTGGRDTQYF TGTGCCAGTACTCGGACAGGGGGCAGAGATACGCAGTATTTT
TRBJ1-5 . TRBV19 TRBD1 CASRRDRNQPQHF TGTGCCAGCCGACGGGACAGAAATCAGCCCCAGCATTTT
TRBJ2-5 . TRBV4-1 . CASSQEGHTGETQYF TGCGCCAGCAGCCAAGAAGGACACACAGGGGAGACCCAGTACTTC
TRBJ2-5 . TRBV30 . CAWSSGSETQYF TGTGCCTGGAGCTCAGGGTCAGAGACCCAGTACTTC
TRBJ1-5 . TRBV2 . CASSELRGGQPQHF TGTGCCAGCAGTGAGCTCCGGGGAGGCCAGCCCCAGCATTTT